In its sample, the clone carrying this TCR beta chain was seen once. Its cognate antigen is unknown. The sample comes from a study of T cell responses to AZD1222 COVID-19 vaccine. As for the study in general: Second-dose groups at about 4 or about 12 weeks were pooled. The study's findings and limits: Reportedly, nearly half of unique spike TCRs recognized epitopes outside B.1.351/B.1.1.7 mutations. Vaccine-related CD4 TCRs covered spike, predominating at 160-218 and 743-854. White British people made up most donors, females outnumbered males, and clonal diversity was possibly underestimated.

Produced via immunoSEQ multiplex PCR; TCRdb's table is partial and in-frame only. This repertoire shows some 140,000 clones, around 90% found once; its top ten account for approximately 19%. This CDR3 region has 15 residues. The germline gives CDR1 SGDLS, CDR2 YYNGEE. V shed 3 bases, J shed 10 bases, and the junction held 8 bases outside the gene matches. The material was peripheral blood, obtained on day 0 of AZD1222 vaccination. The chain couples TRBV9 to TRBJ1-6, with 9 nucleotides matching TRBD1. The receptor was derived from an adult in good health. In DNA, the CDR3 is TGTGCCAGCAGCGGGGGATGGACAGGGGCATCACCCCTCCACTTT. This translates into CASSGGWTGASPLHF.